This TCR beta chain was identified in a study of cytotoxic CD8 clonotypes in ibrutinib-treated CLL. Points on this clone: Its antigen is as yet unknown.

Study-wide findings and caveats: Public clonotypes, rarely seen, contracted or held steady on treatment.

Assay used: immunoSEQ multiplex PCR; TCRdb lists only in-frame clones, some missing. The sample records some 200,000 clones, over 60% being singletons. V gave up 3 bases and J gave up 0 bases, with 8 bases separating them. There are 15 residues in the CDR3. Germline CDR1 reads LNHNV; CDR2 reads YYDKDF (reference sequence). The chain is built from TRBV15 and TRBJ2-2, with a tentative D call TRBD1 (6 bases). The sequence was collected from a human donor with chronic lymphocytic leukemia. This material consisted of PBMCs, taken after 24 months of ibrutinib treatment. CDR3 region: CATSRDRANTGELFF. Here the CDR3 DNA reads TGTGCCACCAGCAGGGACAGAGCGAACACCGGGGAGCTGTTTTTT.